The 18 T cell receptor beta chains below all came from one sample that was sequenced in a study of cytomegalovirus exposure and HLA in healthy donors. The PCR made use of 60 Vbeta and 13 Jbeta primers. Assay used: immunoSEQ multiplex PCR; TCRdb lists only in-frame clones, some missing. The data show fewer than 200,000 clones, around 80% seen once. Sequencing input: PBMCs. All receptors derive from a woman aged 45-59 years in good health and CMV-seropositive.

This sequence joins TRBV5-1 and TRBJ2-7, with 7 bases that match TRBD2. Trimming at V came to 4 bases and at J to 2 bases, leaving 9 bases not matched to a gene. CDR1 is SGHRS, CDR2 YFSETQ, per germline. The CDR3 sequence is 15 residues long. In nucleotides, the CDR3 is TGCGCCAGCAGCGTACAGACCGGGACTACCTACGAGCAGTACTTC. It yields the protein CASSVQTGTTYEQYF. Full variable domain (missing parts from reference TRBV5-1 and TRBJ2-7): KAGVTQTPRYLIKTRGQQVTLSCSPISGHRSVSWYQQTPGQGLQFLFEYFSETQRNKGNFPGRFSGRQFSNSRSEMNVSTLELGDSALYLCASSVQTGTTYEQYFGPGTRLTVT.

The chain is built from TRBV6-4 and TRBJ2-1; perhaps TRBD2 as D (5 bases). V dropped 8 bases and J dropped 10 bases, with 15 bases sitting between them. The germline V gene encodes CDR1 MRHNA and CDR2 SNTAGT. This CDR3 comprises 12 residues. The CDR3 DNA sequence: TGTGCCAGCGGCCCCCGGACGGGAGAGCAGTTCTTC. This translates into CASGPRTGEQFF.

The rearrangement uses TRBV11-3 and TRBJ1-2; D is perhaps TRBD1 (5 bases). CDR3 length: 13 residues. V lost 0 bases, J lost 4 bases, and 6 bases lay in between. Germline values: CDR1 SGHNT, CDR2 YENEEA. Here the CDR3 DNA reads TGTGCCAGCAGCTTAGACCAGGGCTATGGCTACACCTTC. Translation gives CASSLDQGYGYTF.

V gene TRBV7-3 combines with J gene TRBJ2-7; TRBD1 agrees at 9 bases. Germline CDR1 SGHTA, CDR2 FQGTGA. Trimming at V came to 5 bases and at J to 3 bases, leaving 8 bases not matched to a gene. This CDR3 is 15 amino acids long. CDR3 DNA: TGTGCCAGCAGCCAAACGGCGGGACAGGGCTACGAGCAGTACTTC. Residues: CASSQTAGQGYEQYF.

The CDR3, as DNA: TGTGCCGCGCAGGGTATGAACACTGAAGCTTTCTTT. Its translation is CAAQGMNTEAFF. The chain recombines TRBV10-3 with TRBJ1-1, with a weak D call TRBD1 (5 bases). The CDR3 spans 12 residues. Germline V lookup: CDR1 ENHRY, CDR2 SYGVKD. V lost 11 bases and J 0 bases, leaving 10 bases between the germline ends.

The V gene is TRBV6-1, the J gene TRBJ2-1; 12 bases line up with TRBD1. Germline V gives CDR1 MNHNS, CDR2 SASEGT. The CDR3 runs to 18 residues. Trimming took 1 base from V and 12 from J; bases not matched to a gene: 16. The CDR3 DNA reads TGTGCCAGCAGTGAAGGGGACAGGGGGCGCGTGGGACGTGTTGGGCAGTTCTTC. It is translated as CASSEGDRGRVGRVGQFF.

Regarding this clone: The junction departs from the called germline gene at one end, perhaps through a read error. This chain connects TRBV5-8 to TRBJ1-2; D perhaps matches TRBD1 (5 bases). Per the germline V gene, CDR1 is SGHTS and CDR2 is YDEGEE. CDR3 length: 14 amino acids. CDR3 loop: CASSRERGVGGYPF. For the CDR3, the DNA is TGTGCCAGCAGCCGGGAACGGGGGGTCGGTGGCTACCCCTTC.

This clone was seen repeatedly, ten times or more. The chain carries TRBV4-1 and TRBJ1-1; D is unresolved. The CDR3 length is 16 residues. V dropped 0 bases and J dropped 1 base, with 12 bases sitting between them. In germline, CDR1 is MGHRA, CDR2 YSYEKL. This chain's CDR3 is CASSQDRRQRNTEAFF. In DNA form, the CDR3 reads TGCGCCAGCAGCCAAGATCGGAGGCAGCGGAACACTGAAGCTTTCTTT.

The V gene is TRBV5-4, the J gene TRBJ2-2, with 7 bases fitting TRBD1. Trimming at V came to 0 bases and at J to 4 bases, leaving 6 bases not matched to a gene. This CDR3 contains 16 residues. Germline assignment: CDR1 SGHNT and CDR2 YYREEE (reference sequence). The CDR3 here is CASSLGTGTLTGELFF. DNA of the CDR3: TGTGCCAGCAGCTTGGGGACAGGAACACTCACCGGGGAGCTGTTTTTT.

This chain links TRBV10-3 with TRBJ2-7, with a tentative D call TRBD1 (6 bases). V lost 0 bases to trimming and J lost 2 bases, with 11 bases between them. The length of the CDR3 is 15 residues. Germline V CDR1 and CDR2: ENHRY, SYGVKD. CDR3 amino acids: CAISESWGQPYEQYF. Written as DNA, the CDR3 is TGTGCCATCAGTGAGTCGTGGGGACAACCCTACGAGCAGTACTTC.

This chain's CDR3 is CASSRDLAGNTGELFF. The CDR3 coding sequence is TGTGCCAGCAGCCGGGACCTAGCGGGGAACACCGGGGAGCTGTTTTTT. V usage is TRBV7-2 and J usage is TRBJ2-2, with TRBD2 identical over 8 bases. The CDR3 sequence is 16 residues long. CDR1 is SGHTA, CDR2 FQGNSA, per germline. V shed 5 bases, J shed 1 base, and the junction held 6 bases outside the gene matches. Based on the CDR3 plus reference TRBV7-2 and TRBJ2-2, the full variable domain is GAGVSQSPSNKVTEKGKDVELRCDPISGHTALYWYRQSLGQGLEFLIYFQGNSAPDKSGLPSDRFSAERTGGSVSTLTIQRTQQEDSAVYLCASSRDLAGNTGELFFGEGSRLTVL.

The J gene is TRBJ2-7, the V gene TRBV19; 12 bases match TRBD2. Losses at the gene ends were 4 bases for V and 7 bases for J; bases not matched to a gene: 5. This CDR3 spans 14 amino acids. Per germline, CDR1 LNHDA and CDR2 SQIVND (reference sequence). The CDR3 reads CASSTRTSGKEQYF. As DNA, the CDR3 is TGTGCCAGTAGTACCCGGACTAGCGGGAAGGAGCAGTACTTC.

This chain links TRBV4-2 with TRBJ2-3, with 15 bases fitting TRBD2. The CDR3 totals 18 residues. Germline values: CDR1 LGHNA, CDR2 YNFKEQ. Trimming at V came to 1 base and at J to 4 bases, leaving 6 bases not matched to a gene. CDR3 sequence reads: CASSQARTSGRVPDTQYF. The CDR3, as DNA: TGTGCCAGCAGCCAAGCAAGGACTAGCGGGAGGGTCCCAGATACGCAGTATTTT.

For this clone: The junction shows a germline mismatch at one end, possibly a read error. V usage is TRBV7-7 and J usage is TRBJ2-2, with D possibly matching TRBD2 (5 bases). The length of the CDR3 is 16 residues. Germline V gene data show CDR1 as SSHAT and CDR2 as FNYEAQ (reference sequence). CDR3 in DNA: TGTGCTAGCAGCTTAAATGATCCGGGATCCGCCGGGGAGCTGTTTTTT. It yields the protein CASSLNDPGSAGELFF.

The rearrangement joins TRBV30 to TRBJ2-7; 7 nucleotides match TRBD2. The CDR3 length is 11 residues. V trimming: 8 bases; J trimming: 3 bases; junction bases outside the gene matches: 4. CDR1 and CDR2 from the germline V gene are GTSNPN and SVGIG (reference sequence). CDR3 in DNA: TGTGCCACGGGGGGTAGCTACGAGCAGTACTTC. Its translation: CATGGSYEQYF.

The chain couples TRBV19 to TRBJ2-3, with 8 bases aligning to TRBD1. Germline V CDR1 and CDR2: LNHDA, SQIVND (reference sequence). The length of the CDR3 is 13 residues. V was clipped by 7 bases and J by 8 bases; unmatched bases: 8. The DNA of the CDR3 is TGTGCCAGTACCGGGACAGGATATCTTACGCAGTATTTT. Its translation: CASTGTGYLTQYF. Full variable domain (remainder filled in from reference TRBV19 and TRBJ2-3): DGGITQSPKYLFRKEGQNVTLSCEQNLNHDAMYWYRQDPGQGLRLIYYSQIVNDFQKGDIAEGYSVSREKKESFPLTVTSAQKNPTAFYLCASTGTGYLTQYFGPGTRLTVL.

The CDR3 sequence: CASSGPSSYEQYF. The CDR3 region has the DNA TGTGCCAGCAGTGGCCCTAGCTCCTACGAGCAGTACTTC. The V call is TRBV28, the J call TRBJ2-7; D gene unclear. Germline V lookup: CDR1 MDHEN, CDR2 SYDVKM. Between the trimmed V and J ends, which lost 5 bases and 0 bases, there was a span of 8 bases. This CDR3 spans 13 amino acids.

This chain links TRBV29-1 with TRBJ2-3; a weak D match, TRBD2 (7 bases). V lost 3 bases, J lost 6 bases, and 19 bases lay in between. Germline CDR1 is SQVTM and CDR2 is ANQGSEA. The CDR3 covers 15 residues. CDR3 DNA sequence: TGCAGCGTTGAGGTCGGCACAGGGAGGGGGGATACGCAGTATTTT. This codes for CSVEVGTGRGDTQYF.